Presented here are 6 T cell receptor beta chains from one specimen sequenced in a study of blood T cells in healthy people across ages. The second PCR ran roughly 6 to 11 cycles with a sample-barcoded 5' primer and J-beta primers. Via MiXCR, TCRdb re-called the 5' RACE reads, giving one row per CDR3 protein. The sample has some 640,000 distinct CDR3 sequences, under 30% seen once; the top ten hold about a sixth. Sequencing used blood. Receptors were obtained from a woman at least 80 years old in good health.

The table lists this clonotype with a few counts. The CDR3 sequence is CSAQGLITEAFF. In DNA form, the CDR3 reads TGCAGTGCCCAAGGCCTTATCACTGAAGCTTTCTTT. The J gene is TRBJ1-1, the V gene TRBV20-1; D is unresolved. The CDR3 sequence is 12 residues long. The germline gives CDR1 DFQATT, CDR2 SNEGSKA (reference sequence). V was trimmed by 6 bases and J by 4 bases, leaving 12 bases between them.

A word on this clonotype: This clone may be a read error of a much larger clone one base away. The chain couples TRBV7-2 to TRBJ1-2, with 7 nucleotides matching TRBD1. Germline V lookup: CDR1 SGHTA, CDR2 FQGNSA. J was trimmed by 4 bases and V by 4 bases; bases with no gene match: 6. The CDR3 contains 14 residues. The CDR3 nucleotides read TGTGCCAGCAGCTCCGACAGGGCTGGCTATGGCTACACCTTC. Residues: CASSSDRAGYGYTF. The variable domain in full, with the rest retrieved from reference TRBV7-2 and TRBJ1-2, is GAGVSQSPSNKVTEKGKDVELRCDPISGHTALYWYRQSLGQGLEFLIYFQGNSAPDKSGLPSDRFSAERTGGSVSTLTIQRTQQEDSAVYLCASSSDRAGYGYTFGSGTRLTVV.

V usage is TRBV4-1 and J usage is TRBJ2-1; 9 nucleotides match TRBD2. The CDR3 has 16 amino acids. From germline, CDR1 is MGHRA and CDR2 YSYEKL. The junction had 18 bases not matched to a gene; V was cut back by 3 bases and J by 15 bases. The CDR3 region is CASSHAGLAPAKSPFF. CDR3 bases: TGCGCCAGCAGCCATGCGGGACTAGCACCAGCGAAGTCGCCGTTCTTC.

This clonotype was seen at least ten times. V usage is TRBV28 and J usage is TRBJ2-6; the match to TRBD1 covers 7 bases. V dropped 4 bases and J dropped 0; count of bases not matched to a gene: 12. The CDR3 spans 19 residues. CDR1 and CDR2 (germline): MDHEN, SYDVKM. The CDR3 DNA reads TGTGCCAGCAGTTCCGCCGACAGGGCCTCTAGCTCTGGGGCCAACGTCCTGACTTTC. It translates to CASSSADRASSSGANVLTF.

The chain has TRBV6-5 and TRBJ2-1; D is ambiguous. Germline V gene lookup returns CDR1 MNHEY and CDR2 SVGAGI. V lost 0 bases and J 6 bases, leaving 15 bases between the germline ends. There are 16 residues in the CDR3. In nucleotides, the CDR3 is TGTGCCAGCAGTTACTCTTCAGGCAATGTGGGCAATGAGCAGTTCTTC. It is translated as CASSYSSGNVGNEQFF.

Ten or more counts support this clonotype. This chain uses TRBV20-1 with TRBJ2-3; TRBD2 might be the D (6 bases). V lost 6 bases to trimming and J lost 2 bases, with 15 bases between them. The CDR3 covers 14 residues. The germline V gene has CDR1 DFQATT and CDR2 SNEGSKA (reference sequence). The CDR3 loop is CSASRGGVTDTQYF. The CDR3 coding sequence is TGCAGTGCGTCCCGGGGCGGGGTCACAGATACGCAGTATTTT.